The TCR beta chain described here comes from a study of OX40 agonist ivuxolimab in advanced cancers. This CDR3 has 15 amino acids. Trimming at V came to 5 bases and at J to 5 bases, leaving 10 bases not matched to a gene. CDR1 and CDR2 from the germline V gene are MDHEN and SYDVKM. Note on this clone: Its specificity is not known.

Study-wide findings and caveats: Mean expanded clone counts were higher in CD8+ than CD4+ T cells.

Profiled with immunoSEQ multiplex PCR; TCRdb holds only in-frame clones, not every one. The sample holds 99,000 or so clones, approximately 95% seen once. Sampling times: baseline, cycle 4 day 1, cycle 7 day 1. This receptor was obtained from an adult with an advanced solid tumor such as melanoma, head and neck, liver or kidney cancer. The source material was CD4+ or CD8+ T cells sorted from blood, sampled in a trial of the OX40 agonist ivuxolimab. The chain uses TRBV28 and TRBJ2-3; 7 nucleotides align to TRBD1. The CDR3: CASSGQAGGVDTQYF. For the CDR3, the DNA is TGTGCCAGCAGTGGACAGGCCGGAGGTGTAGATACGCAGTATTTT. The variable domain in full, completed from reference TRBV28 and TRBJ2-3, reads DVKVTQSSRYLVKRTGEKVFLECVQDMDHENMFWYRQDPGLGLRLIYFSYDVKMKEKGDIPEGYSVSREKKERFSLILESASTNQTSMYLCASSGQAGGVDTQYFGPGTRLTVL.